This T cell receptor (beta chain) stems from a study of T cells in Graves' hyperthyroidism and ophthalmopathy. Study results and caveats: Stable hyperthyroidism was separated from ophthalmopathy by a model based on 13 V-J features.

Graves' hyperthyroidism is called stable when ophthalmopathy does not progress within 18 months. Clinical symptoms, serum thyroxine and TRAb, thyroid ultrasound and orbital computed tomography were used for the diagnoses. More than 9.5 ml fresh peripheral blood yielded the PBMCs. The germline V gene encodes CDR1 SGHTA and CDR2 FQGNSA. The junction had 10 bases not matched to a gene; V was cut back by 4 bases and J by 7 bases. The length of the CDR3 is 15 residues. RNA transcripts were the template for amplifying TCR beta CDR3 regions. Initially, a first-round RT-PCR of the TCR CDR3 employed the HTBI primer set. TCRdb re-derived calls from the multiplex PCR reads in MiXCR, one entry per CDR3 protein. Among fewer than 600,000 distinct CDR3 sequences listed, approximately 15% were seen once. This clonotype was counted between two and nine times. Its antigen is not identified.

The sample taken for sequencing was blood. The rearrangement uses TRBV7-2 and TRBJ2-7; 10 positions match TRBD2. This receptor was taken from a woman under 30 with Graves' hyperthyroidism. The CDR3 loop is CASSSRASGRGEQYF. As DNA, the CDR3 is TGTGCCAGCAGCTCGAGGGCTAGCGGGAGAGGAGAGCAGTACTTC.